This TCR beta chain emerged from a study of T cells in Graves' hyperthyroidism and ophthalmopathy (dated by TCRdb to the late 2010s). Concerning the study at large: Peripheral blood was collected at initial diagnosis, before any treatment. For training and testing, the 100 or so patients in the discovery cohort were randomly divided in a 7:3 ratio. An independent validation cohort of some 18 hyperthyroidism patients and approximately 15 patients who later progressed to ophthalmopathy tested prospective prediction of ophthalmopathy. The paper describes TCR Vbeta CDR3 sequencing of some 130 peripheral blood samples, made up of 43 ophthalmopathy patients, 70 to 75 hyperthyroidism patients and some 17 progressor patients. TCR V-J signatures able to tell the groups apart were searched for in a discovery cohort of 100 patients, of whom approximately 40 had Graves' ophthalmopathy and 57 had stable Graves' hyperthyroidism. In addition, the study compared T-cell repertoires in thyroid tissue and in blood from over 5 Graves' hyperthyroidism patients. Following sampling, methimazole starting at 30 mg daily was given to hyperthyroidism patients, and high-dose intravenous methylprednisolone was given to ophthalmopathy patients. Results the study describes overall, beyond this receptor: Blood samples also contained most of the expanded thyroid clonotypes (frequency above 0.001), which suggests that blood repertoires may reflect thyroid immune responses. Ophthalmopathy was separated from stable hyperthyroidism by a 13 V-J signature model, with approximately 90% sensitivity and around 81% specificity obtained in cross-validation and 80%/75% obtained in testing. Sample size was not statistically predetermined, and investigators were not blinded to group allocation. In validation, the model predicted progression to ophthalmopathy a median of 6.5 months before onset, with roughly 70% sensitivity and about 72% specificity.

Inclusive of the bounding cysteine and phenylalanine, the CDR3 is 14 residues long. The sequence is cut down to CDR3 DNA, 42 bases in frame from base 1. Reading the germline V gene (reference sequence) gives CDR1 LNHNV and CDR2 YYDKDF. Trimming removed 3 bases from V and 7 bases from J, leaving 10 bases between the germline ends. TCR beta CDR3 regions were amplified from RNA transcripts. The TCR CDR3 was subjected to a first round of RT-PCR using the HTBI primer set and the Qiagen OneStep RT-PCR kit. Libraries were constructed in a second round of multiplex PCR, after which size selection and purification were carried out. Libraries were sequenced paired-end with 100 bp reads on an Illumina HiSeq2000. As for the original processing: SOAPnuke was used to process the raw data, throwing out any read that contained adapters or uncalled bases, had a mean Phred below 15, or lacked an exact constant-primer or identifier match. COPE v1.2.5 was used to merge high-quality paired reads, and clonotypes were defined as unique nucleotide sequences. MiTCR v1.1 was used to align the clonotypes against IMGT TRBV, TRBD and TRBJ reference segments. The analysis included only V-J combinations with a frequency above 0.0001, which together covered more than 98% of the repertoires. The TCS score was defined as F50 (clonal expansion) divided by E x V (chaos), with BLOSUM62-based TCRdist calculated between CDR3 peptides within each V-J. Welch's t-statistics and random forest reduced 450 to 600 V-J features to 10 to 15, which were used in a naive Bayes classifier (R e1071). Thyroid-blood repertoire similarity was quantified with the Morisita-Horn index. TCRdb trimmed public reads at Q25 via fastp, called clones via MiXCR and kept in-frame beta chains. Under each unique CDR3 protein, matching rows form one entry showing the most common genes and DNA. These V and J calls are TCRdb output, not the study's own analysis. Counted in this sample were over 700,000 distinct CDR3 sequences; around 40% of them appeared once. In total, the top ten clones hold less than 40% of the sample.

A patient counted as having stable Graves' hyperthyroidism if no progression to ophthalmopathy occurred over 18 months of follow-up. The hyperthyroidism patients were between 18 and 65 years old and newly diagnosed, with a disease duration of less than 2 months. Exclusion was applied to patients with uncontrolled infections, other autoimmune diseases, pregnancy or lactation. Clinical symptoms, serum thyroxine and TRAb, thyroid ultrasound, and orbital computed tomography formed the basis for the diagnoses. Ficoll-Paque density gradient centrifugation was used to isolate PBMCs from approximately 10 ml of fresh peripheral blood. Total RNA was extracted using Trizol reagent, and RNA quality was assessed on an Agilent 2100 Bioanalyzer. In the case of this clonotype: What this receptor recognizes is not known. Nothing much larger sits one base from this clone, and base qualities are not available.

The rearranged chain carries TRBV15 and TRBJ1-6, with the D gene call left open. Sequenced material: blood. The TCR was taken from a woman aged 40-49 years with Graves' hyperthyroidism. The DNA sequence is as follows: TGTGCCACCAGCAGCGTAGGCCCGAATTCACCCCTCCACTTT. The resulting protein is CATSSVGPNSPLHF. The full variable domain, completed from the reference TRBV15 and TRBJ1-6 proteins outside the CDR3, reads DAMVIQNPRYQVTQFGKPVTLSCSQTLNHNVMYWYQQKSSQAPKLLFHYYDKDFNNEADTPDNFQSRRPNTSFCFLDIRSPGLGDTAMYLCATSSVGPNSPLHFGNGTRLTVT.